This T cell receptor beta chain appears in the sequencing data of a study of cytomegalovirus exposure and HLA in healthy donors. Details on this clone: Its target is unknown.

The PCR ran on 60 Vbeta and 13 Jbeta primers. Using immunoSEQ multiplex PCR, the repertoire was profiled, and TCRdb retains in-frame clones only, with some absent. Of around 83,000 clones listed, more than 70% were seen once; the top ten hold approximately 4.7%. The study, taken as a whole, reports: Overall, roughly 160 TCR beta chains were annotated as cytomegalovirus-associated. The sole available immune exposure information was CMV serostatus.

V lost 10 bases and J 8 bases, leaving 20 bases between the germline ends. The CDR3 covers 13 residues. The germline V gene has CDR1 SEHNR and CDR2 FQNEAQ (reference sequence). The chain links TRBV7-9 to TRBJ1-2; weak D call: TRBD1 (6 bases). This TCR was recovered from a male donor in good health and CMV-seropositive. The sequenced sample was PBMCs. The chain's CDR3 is CAIPGSGVEGYTF. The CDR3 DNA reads TGTGCCATTCCAGGGTCAGGGGTTGAAGGCTACACCTTC.